The source of this TCR beta chain is a study of blood T cell repertoires in COVID-19. Study summary: Spain, Italy and the United States supplied samples that represented acute and convalescent COVID-19. Sources were T cells, B-cell-depleted T cells, or PBMCs; the material itself was cDNA or gDNA.

With 6 bases clipped from V and 1 base from J, the junction kept 6 bases outside the gene matches. This CDR3 spans 18 amino acids. CDR1 MNHEY and CDR2 SVGEGT come from the germline V gene. Original analysis: Amplified reference gene primers provided the basis for estimating nucleated cell counts. The data were produced by immunoSEQ multiplex PCR, yet TCRdb's version contains in-frame clones alone and is incomplete. That table is the source of V, J and clone size, and D and trimming were worked out from the DNA. The sample has around 200,000 clones; 70% to 90% are singletons. The chain employs TRBV6-2 or TRBV6-3 and TRBJ2-2; 15 nucleotides align to TRBD2. The sequence was collected from a woman of 80 years or more with acute or convalescent COVID-19. Sequenced: peripheral blood. The CDR3 DNA follows: TGTGCCAGCAGCCGGACTAGCGGGAGGGCCCAGAACACCGGGGAGCTGTTTTTT. As protein: CASSRTSGRAQNTGELFF.